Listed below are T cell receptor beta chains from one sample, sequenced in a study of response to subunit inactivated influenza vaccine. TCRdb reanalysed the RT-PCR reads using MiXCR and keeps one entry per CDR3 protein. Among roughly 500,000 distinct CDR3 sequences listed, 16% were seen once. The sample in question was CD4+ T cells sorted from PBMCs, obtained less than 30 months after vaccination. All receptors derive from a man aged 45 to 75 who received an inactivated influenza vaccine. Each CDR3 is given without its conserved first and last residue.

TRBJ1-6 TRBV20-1 SASRQNSPLH
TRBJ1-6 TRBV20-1 SARQGRGNSPLH
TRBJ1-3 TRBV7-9 ASSQQGAAGNTIY
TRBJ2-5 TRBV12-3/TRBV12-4 ASSAFVRTGRETQY
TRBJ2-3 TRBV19 ATQRGQRTDTQY
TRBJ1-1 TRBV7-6 ASSLASRRDTEAF
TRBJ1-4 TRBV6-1 ASHTVRGGEKLF
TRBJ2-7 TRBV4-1 ASSHRFSPSGYEQY
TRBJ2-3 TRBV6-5 ASSYGSGSTDTQY
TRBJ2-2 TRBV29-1 SVAGGNGELF
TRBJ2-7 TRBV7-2 ASSFRGLVEQY
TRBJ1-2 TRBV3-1 ASSQRGPMGGYT
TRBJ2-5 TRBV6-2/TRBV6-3 ASTQGIAQETQY
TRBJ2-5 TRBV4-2 ASSSPGQGETQY
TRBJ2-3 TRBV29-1 SVEDGLDTQY
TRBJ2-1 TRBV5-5 ASSSGLAGGYNEQF
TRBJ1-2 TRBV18 ASSPQSTSDGYT
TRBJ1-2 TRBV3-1 ASSQDSWGYGYT
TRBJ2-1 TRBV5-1 ASGPMSAYNEQF
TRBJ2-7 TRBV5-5 ASSPRGGGRYEQY
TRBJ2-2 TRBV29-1 SALGQGSVGELF
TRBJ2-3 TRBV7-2 ASSLLVAGASTDTQY
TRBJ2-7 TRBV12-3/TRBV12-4 ASSPGTPKVYEQY
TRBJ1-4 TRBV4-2 ASSQGIGSANEKLF